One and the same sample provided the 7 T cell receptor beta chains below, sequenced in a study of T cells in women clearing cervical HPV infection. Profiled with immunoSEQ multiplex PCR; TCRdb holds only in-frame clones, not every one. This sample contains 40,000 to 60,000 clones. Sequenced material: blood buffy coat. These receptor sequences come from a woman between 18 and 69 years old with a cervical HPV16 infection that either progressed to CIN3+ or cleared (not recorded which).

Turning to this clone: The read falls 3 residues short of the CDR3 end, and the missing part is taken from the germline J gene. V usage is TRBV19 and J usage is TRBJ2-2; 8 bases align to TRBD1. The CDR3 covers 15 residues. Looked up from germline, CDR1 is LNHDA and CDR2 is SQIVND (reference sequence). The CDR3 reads CASRRLDRDNSPLFF. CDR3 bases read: TGTGCCAGCCGTAGACTGGACAGGGATAATTCACCG.

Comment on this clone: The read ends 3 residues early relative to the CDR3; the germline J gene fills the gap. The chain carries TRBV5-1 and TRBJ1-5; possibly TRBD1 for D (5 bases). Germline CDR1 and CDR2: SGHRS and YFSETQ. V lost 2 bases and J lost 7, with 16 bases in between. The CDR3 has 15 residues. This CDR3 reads CASSLRPGGGQPQHF. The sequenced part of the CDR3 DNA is TGCGCCAGCAGCTTACGACCGGGGGGAGGCCAGCCC. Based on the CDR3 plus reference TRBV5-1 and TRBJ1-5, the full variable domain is KAGVTQTPRYLIKTRGQQVTLSCSPISGHRSVSWYQQTPGQGLQFLFEYFSETQRNKGNFPGRFSGRQFSNSRSEMNVSTLELGDSALYLCASSLRPGGGQPQHFGDGTRLSIL.

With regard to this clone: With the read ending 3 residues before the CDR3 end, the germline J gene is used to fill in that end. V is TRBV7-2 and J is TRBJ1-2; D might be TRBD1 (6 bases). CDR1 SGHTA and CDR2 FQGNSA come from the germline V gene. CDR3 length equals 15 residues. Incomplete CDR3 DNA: TGTGCCAGCAGCCACGGACAGCAGTCCTACAATGAC. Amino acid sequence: CASSHGQQSYND. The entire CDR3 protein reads CASSHGQQSYNDYTF. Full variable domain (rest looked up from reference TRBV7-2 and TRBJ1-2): GAGVSQSPSNKVTEKGKDVELRCDPISGHTALYWYRQSLGQGLEFLIYFQGNSAPDKSGLPSDRFSAERTGGSVSTLTIQRTQQEDSAVYLCASSHGQQSYNDYTFGSGTRLTVV.

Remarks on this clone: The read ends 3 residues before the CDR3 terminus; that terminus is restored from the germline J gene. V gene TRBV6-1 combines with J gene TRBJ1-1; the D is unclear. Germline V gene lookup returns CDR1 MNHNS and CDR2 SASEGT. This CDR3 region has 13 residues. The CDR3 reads CASSERAGIKAFF. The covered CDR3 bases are TGTGCCAGCAGTGAAAGGGCCGGCATTAAA.

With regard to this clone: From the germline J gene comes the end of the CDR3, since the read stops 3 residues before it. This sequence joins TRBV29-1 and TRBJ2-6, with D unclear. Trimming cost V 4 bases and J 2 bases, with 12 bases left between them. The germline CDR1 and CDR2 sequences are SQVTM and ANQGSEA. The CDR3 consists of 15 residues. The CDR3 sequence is CSVGNSRPGANVLTF. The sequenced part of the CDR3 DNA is TGCAGCGTTGGTAACAGTAGACCTGGGGCCAACGTC.

CDR3 region: CASSRDTLYGYTF. The part of the CDR3 DNA that was read is TGCGCCAGCAGCCGGGACACCCTCTATGGC. The chain has TRBV5-1 and TRBJ1-2; a possible D gene is TRBD1 (6 bases). The read comes to an end 3 residues before the CDR3 does, leaving the germline J gene to fill in the end. This CDR3 has 13 amino acids. Germline loops: CDR1 SGHRS, CDR2 YFSETQ. V lost 4 bases to trimming and J lost 4 bases, with 11 bases between them.

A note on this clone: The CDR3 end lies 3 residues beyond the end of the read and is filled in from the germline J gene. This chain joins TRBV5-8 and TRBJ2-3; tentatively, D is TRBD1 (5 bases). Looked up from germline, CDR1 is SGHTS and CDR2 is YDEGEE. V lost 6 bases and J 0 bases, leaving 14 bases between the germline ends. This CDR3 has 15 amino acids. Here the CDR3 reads CASTQRGKSTDTQYF. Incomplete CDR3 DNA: TGTGCCAGCACCCAAAGGGGCAAAAGCACAGATACG.